The clone carrying this T cell receptor beta chain was counted ten times or more. Antigen unknown. The entry originates in a study of response to subunit inactivated influenza vaccine. MiXCR, run by TCRdb on the RT-PCR reads, gives a single entry per CDR3 protein. The sample consists of about 520,000 distinct CDR3 sequences, approximately 7.8% of them appearing once. Points from the study as a whole: Authors suggested each seasonal influenza vaccination recruits few new T cells.

The specimen was PBMCs from blood, collected less than 30 months after vaccination. This TCR came from a man aged 50 to 69 who received an inactivated influenza vaccine.

In nucleotides, the CDR3 is TGCGCCAGCAGCCGAGATCCCCTGGGGGGCTATGGCTACACCTTC. This encodes CASSRDPLGGYGYTF. The V gene is TRBV4-3, the J gene TRBJ1-2, with D possibly matching TRBD1 (5 bases). The CDR3 sequence is 15 residues long. CDR1 is LGHNA and CDR2 is YSLEER in the germline V gene. V shed 4 bases and J shed 4 bases, with 16 bases lying between them.